This T cell receptor (beta chain) derives from a study of blood T cell repertoires in COVID-19. Turning to the study itself: Samples came from the United States, Italy and Spain, spanning acute and convalescent COVID-19.

Using immunoSEQ multiplex PCR, the repertoire was profiled, and TCRdb retains in-frame clones only, with some absent. The table lists 310,000 or so clones, around 86% of them singletons. The CDR3 contains 13 residues. Trimming shortened V by 2 bases and J by 2 bases, and 6 bases separated the two germline ends. From germline, CDR1 is MNHEY and CDR2 SMNVEV (reference sequence). Note on this clone: Distinct nucleotide sequences in the sample also encode this CDR3.

This TCR was recovered from a woman under 40 who had recovered from COVID-19. The sequenced material came from peripheral blood. This chain uses TRBV27 with TRBJ1-2, with D tentatively TRBD1 (6 bases). CDR3 coding DNA: TGTGCCAGCAGTTTACAGGGGAACTATGGCTACACCTTC. This translates into CASSLQGNYGYTF.